This TCR beta chain emerged from a study of cytomegalovirus exposure and HLA in healthy donors. Sequencing was performed with immunoSEQ multiplex PCR; in TCRdb, only in-frame clones are kept and a portion is missing. The sample has 66,000 or so clones, approximately 97% seen once. CDR1 KGHSH and CDR2 LQKENI come from the germline V gene. The CDR3 sequence is 14 residues long. Trimming stripped 2 bases from V and 5 bases from J, with 10 bases between. Sequenced: PBMCs. The receptor's source is a woman under 30 in good health and CMV-seropositive. The genes are TRBV18 and TRBJ2-4, with a tentative D call TRBD2 (6 bases). The CDR3 nucleotides read TGTGCCAGCTCACCATGGGGGGACCAAAACATTCAGTACTTC. Translating it yields CASSPWGDQNIQYF.